The 21 T cell receptor beta chains given below trace back to one sample, sequenced in a study of T cell responses to AZD1222 COVID-19 vaccine. Some clones are missing from TCRdb's copy, which holds only in-frame ones; the method was immunoSEQ multiplex PCR. The sample contains tens of thousands of clones, about 89% of which appear only once. Sequencing used peripheral blood, obtained 28 days after the second dose of the MenACWY control vaccine. Receptor source: an adult who received the MenACWY meningococcal vaccine as a control.

This rearrangement joins TRBV29-1 to TRBJ1-1; possible D gene TRBD1, 5 bases. V shed 6 bases and J shed 3 bases, with 11 bases lying between them. Germline loops: CDR1 SQVTM, CDR2 ANQGSEA. This CDR3 contains 12 residues. Here the CDR3 DNA reads TGCAGCGTGCAGGGTCAGGACACTGAAGCTTTCTTT. It yields the protein CSVQGQDTEAFF.

The CDR3 reads CASSTNRGLAGGPYEQYF. The CDR3 DNA sequence: TGTGCCAGTAGTACTAACAGGGGACTAGCGGGGGGCCCCTACGAGCAGTACTTC. The chain employs TRBV19 and TRBJ2-7; the match to TRBD2 covers 15 bases. V shed 4 bases, J shed 2 bases, and the junction held 9 bases outside the gene matches. There are 18 residues in the CDR3. The germline V gene encodes CDR1 LNHDA and CDR2 SQIVND (reference sequence).

V usage is TRBV11-2 and J usage is TRBJ2-1; D gene unclear. With 4 bases removed from V and 6 bases from J, the gap between germline ends came to 7 bases. Germline CDR1 is SGHAT and CDR2 is FQNNGV. The CDR3 is 12 residues long. CDR3 coding DNA: TGTGCCAGCAGCTCGCCCCTCAATGAGCAGTTCTTC. Translated, it gives CASSSPLNEQFF.

This clone is a singleton in its sample. The J gene is TRBJ2-2, the V gene TRBV27, with D maybe TRBD1 (6 bases). Trimming shortened V by 7 bases and J by 1 base, and 7 bases separated the two germline ends. CDR3 length equals 13 residues. Germline V gene lookup returns CDR1 MNHEY and CDR2 SMNVEV (reference sequence). The CDR3 loop is CASKGQNTGELFF. CDR3 nucleotides: TGTGCCAGCAAGGGACAGAACACCGGGGAGCTGTTTTTT.

The table lists this clone with a few counts. CDR3 bases: TGTGCCAGCAGGACTAGCGAGACCGGGGAGCTGTTTTTT. Its translation: CASRTSETGELFF. The rearrangement joins TRBV6-4 to TRBJ2-2, with 8 bases aligning to TRBD2. The V and J ends lost 6 bases and 5 bases, in that order; junction bases with no gene match: 2. The germline V gene has CDR1 MRHNA and CDR2 SNTAGT. CDR3 length: 13 amino acids.

This clone was detected once. The chain employs TRBV3-1 (or the pseudogene TRBV3-2) and TRBJ2-1, with D perhaps matching TRBD1 (5 bases). This CDR3 contains 15 residues. CDR1 LGHDT and CDR2 YNNKEL come from the germline V gene (reference sequence). With 4 bases removed from V and 8 bases from J, the gap between germline ends came to 18 bases. Here the CDR3 DNA reads TGTGCCAGCAGCCCGCCCCGTAGGGGCAATGATGAGCAGTTCTTC. It translates to CASSPPRRGNDEQFF.

J is TRBJ2-5 and V is TRBV7-2; perhaps D is TRBD1 or TRBD2 (5 bases each). V shed 1 base and J shed 5 bases, with 11 bases lying between them. CDR3 length: 14 residues. Germline assignment: CDR1 SGHTA and CDR2 FQGNSA. CDR3 nucleotides: TGTGCCAGCAGCTTAGGCCAGGGAGCCGAGACCCAGTACTTC. The encoded protein is CASSLGQGAETQYF.

This chain joins TRBV5-6 and TRBJ2-4, with 8 bases lining up with TRBD1. Looked up from germline, CDR1 is SGHDT and CDR2 is YYEEEE. Trimming removed 4 bases from V and 3 bases from J; junction bases left unmatched: 18. This CDR3 comprises 19 residues. The CDR3 DNA reads as TGTGCCAGCAGCGCACCCGCAGGGGGCCAGGTTTTGGACAAAAACATTCAGTACTTC. Translating it yields CASSAPAGGQVLDKNIQYF.

The CDR3 is CASHPTDRTSYEQYF. The CDR3 bases are TGTGCCAGCCATCCGACGGACAGGACCTCCTACGAGCAGTACTTC. The rearrangement links TRBV5-6 to TRBJ2-7; 7 bases line up with TRBD1. CDR3 length: 15 amino acids. CDR1 is SGHDT and CDR2 is YYEEEE in the germline V gene. The ends lost 7 bases at V and 0 bases at J; junction bases unmatched: 10. Supplemented by reference TRBV5-6 and TRBJ2-7, the full variable domain reads DAGVTQSPTHLIKTRGQQVTLRCSPKSGHDTVSWYQQALGQGPQFIFQYYEEEERQRGNFPDRFSGHQFPNYSSELNVNALLLGDSALYLCASHPTDRTSYEQYFGPGTRLTVT.

A few counts support this clone. This rearrangement joins TRBV9 to TRBJ2-2; D remains ambiguous. Germline lookup yields CDR1 SGDLS and CDR2 YYNGEE. V lost 3 bases to trimming and J lost 2 bases, with 5 bases between them. The CDR3 runs 13 residues. The CDR3, as DNA: TGTGCCAGCAGCGGACTTAACACCGGGGAGCTGTTTTTT. Residues: CASSGLNTGELFF.

The rearrangement joins TRBV30 to TRBJ1-1, with 8 bases fitting TRBD1. CDR1 GTSNPN and CDR2 SVGIG come from the germline V gene (reference sequence). V lost 8 bases and J lost 0; bases outside the gene matches: 2. The CDR3 totals 12 residues. CDR3 residues: CALTGVNTEAFF. The CDR3 coding sequence is TGTGCCCTGACAGGGGTGAACACTGAAGCTTTCTTT.

This rearrangement joins TRBV5-1 to TRBJ2-2, with D perhaps matching TRBD1 (5 bases). Trimming shortened V by 0 bases and J by 6 bases, and 6 bases separated the two germline ends. Germline V gives CDR1 SGHRS, CDR2 YFSETQ. This CDR3 has 13 amino acids. CDR3 protein: CASSLGQPGELFF. Written as DNA, the CDR3 is TGCGCCAGCAGCTTGGGACAGCCCGGGGAGCTGTTTTTT.

This chain joins TRBV27 and TRBJ1-1; 8 bases line up with TRBD1. Germline V CDR1 and CDR2: MNHEY, SMNVEV (reference sequence). The junction had 1 base not matched to a gene; V was cut back by 5 bases and J by 8 bases. This CDR3 is 11 amino acids long. Here the CDR3 DNA reads TGTGCCAGCAGTCCAGGGGGCGAAGCTTTCTTT. Residues: CASSPGGEAFF.

The chain carries TRBV14 and TRBJ1-1; the D gene is possibly TRBD1 (6 bases). V gave up 5 bases and J gave up 1 base, with 11 bases separating them. The germline V gene encodes CDR1 SGHDN and CDR2 FVKESK. This CDR3 comprises 14 residues. The CDR3 loop is CASSMTGRNTEAFF. DNA for the CDR3: TGTGCCAGCAGCATGACAGGACGGAACACTGAAGCTTTCTTT.

The V gene is TRBV19, the J gene TRBJ1-4; 7 nucleotides agree with TRBD1. V lost 5 bases to trimming and J lost 8 bases; unmatched junction nucleotides: 8. Germline V CDR1 and CDR2: LNHDA, SQIVND (reference sequence). The CDR3 runs to 14 residues. CDR3 amino acids: CASSLGQDGEKLFF. The CDR3, as DNA: TGTGCCAGTAGTCTAGGACAGGATGGAGAAAAACTGTTTTTT.

As DNA, the CDR3 is TGTGCCAGTAGCCTACAGGGGGAACAAGAGACCCAGTACTTC. Translated: CASSLQGEQETQYF. The chain recombines TRBV19 with TRBJ2-5, with 8 bases fitting TRBD1. The CDR3 extends over 14 amino acids. Unmatched junction bases numbered 5, after V lost 6 bases and J lost 2 bases. CDR1 and CDR2 (germline): LNHDA, SQIVND (reference sequence).

The chain recombines TRBV5-4 with TRBJ2-1; D possibly corresponds to TRBD1 (5 bases). This CDR3 is 17 amino acids long. Germline assignment: CDR1 SGHNT and CDR2 YYREEE (reference sequence). V lost 6 bases and J lost 5, with 24 bases in between. In DNA form, the CDR3 reads TGTGCCAGCAACTCGAAAACCTGGTCCAGGGATCACAATGAGCAGTTCTTC. This codes for CASNSKTWSRDHNEQFF.

This sequence joins TRBV7-9 and TRBJ2-5, with unresolved D. Looked up from germline, CDR1 is SEHNR and CDR2 is FQNEAQ (reference sequence). The V and J ends lost 6 bases and 5 bases respectively, with 16 bases between them. This CDR3 is 14 amino acids long. The CDR3 is CASSPSTGVETQYF. The CDR3 DNA sequence: TGTGCCAGCAGTCCGTCAACTGGTGTGGAGACCCAGTACTTC.

The chain uses TRBV7-8 and TRBJ1-6; D may be TRBD1 (5 bases). CDR1 is SGHVS, CDR2 FQNEAQ, per germline. V lost 1 base and J lost 7, with 17 bases in between. This CDR3 spans 17 amino acids. DNA of the CDR3: TGTGCCAGCAGCTTAGTCAGCGGGGGAGATGTAAATTCACCCCTCCACTTT. This gives the protein CASSLVSGGDVNSPLHF.

The V and J genes are TRBV19 and TRBJ1-5; D gene uncertain. This CDR3 contains 13 residues. Trimming left V 6 bases short and J 6 bases short, with 12 bases between. CDR1 is LNHDA, CDR2 SQIVND, per germline (reference sequence). The CDR3 DNA follows: TGTGCCAGTAGAGCGTCACAAGTTCAGCCCCAGCATTTT. It codes for CASRASQVQPQHF.

Comments on this clone: The germline gene is not matched at one end of the junction; a read error may be the cause. The genes are TRBV7-9 and TRBJ2-7; 7 bases are a match to TRBD1. Looked up from germline, CDR1 is SEHNR and CDR2 is FQNEAQ (reference sequence). The CDR3 extends over 12 amino acids. DNA for the CDR3: TGTGCCAGCAGCTTAGCGGATGAGGGGGCCGACTTC. Encoded protein: CASSLADEGADF.